Listed below are T cell receptor beta chains from one sample, sequenced in a study of CD8 T cells in Susac syndrome. TCRdb redid the calling of the immunoSEQ multiplex PCR reads with MiXCR, one entry per CDR3 protein. This sample has some 160,000 distinct CDR3 sequences, with roughly 95% found just once. Sequenced: CD8+ T cells from PBMCs. The receptors were sampled from a human donor with multiple sclerosis. Both conserved end residues are part of each CDR3. D genes are given only for firm matches. Rows may omit the clone size; those that give it use once, few, many or a size class.

D gene	V gene	clone size	J gene	CDR3 protein	CDR3 DNA
-	TRBV9	-	TRBJ1-3	CASSVDSGPGNTIYF	TGTGCCAGCAGCGTAGATTCAGGACCTGGAAACACCATATATTTT
TRBD1	TRBV27	-	TRBJ1-5	CASSARTGLSQPQHF	TGTGCCAGCAGTGCCCGGACAGGGTTGAGTCAGCCCCAGCATTTT
-	TRBV20-1	-	TRBJ2-1	CSFTPIFQGKDNEQFF	TGCAGCTTTACCCCAATCTTTCAGGGAAAGGACAATGAGCAGTTCTTC
-	TRBV7-2	-	TRBJ2-3	CASGGGGSADTQYF	TGTGCCAGTGGTGGGGGGGGCAGCGCAGATACGCAGTATTTT
-	TRBV3-1	-	TRBJ2-7	CASSPGLGGGEQYF	TGTGCCAGCAGCCCGGGACTCGGCGGCGGCGAGCAGTACTTC
-	TRBV24-1	-	TRBJ2-7	CATSDPGPRSSYEQYF	TGTGCCACCAGTGACCCAGGACCACGAAGTTCCTACGAGCAGTACTTC
TRBD1	TRBV15	-	TRBJ1-5	CATSRGQGASQPQHF	TGTGCCACCAGCAGAGGACAGGGGGCATCTCAGCCCCAGCATTTT
TRBD1	TRBV25-1	few	TRBJ2-7	CASSGQGSYEQYF	TGTGCCAGCAGTGGACAGGGTAGCTACGAGCAGTACTTC
-	TRBV5-1	-	TRBJ2-6	CASSLFLSESGANVLTF	TGCGCCAGCAGCTTGTTCCTTTCTGAGTCTGGGGCCAACGTCCTGACTTTC
TRBD1	TRBV28	-	TRBJ1-2	CASRTTGDYYGYTF	TGTGCCAGCAGGACGACAGGGGACTACTATGGCTACACCTTC
-	TRBV4-1	-	TRBJ2-1	CASSQVLNEQFF	TGCGCCAGCAGCCAAGTCCTGAATGAGCAGTTCTTC
-	TRBV7-9	-	TRBJ2-5	CASSPPRSGTAQYF	TGTGCCAGCAGCCCACCCCGTTCTGGGACGGCCCAGTACTTC
-	TRBV13	-	TRBJ1-1	CASSSTENTEAFF	TGTGCCAGCAGCTCGACAGAGAACACTGAAGCTTTCTTT
-	TRBV5-8	-	TRBJ2-1	CASSLGEVGSYNEQFF	TGTGCCAGCAGCTTGGGCGAGGTAGGCTCCTACAATGAGCAGTTCTTC
-	TRBV5-1	-	TRBJ1-2	CASSLDPQGYGYTF	TGCGCCAGCAGCTTGGACCCCCAGGGCTATGGCTACACCTTC
-	TRBV27	-	TRBJ1-2	CASSPGANYGYTF	TGTGCCAGCAGTCCAGGGGCCAACTATGGCTACACCTTC
-	TRBV9	-	TRBJ1-5	CASSVAGNQPQHF	TGTGCCAGCAGCGTAGCCGGGAATCAGCCCCAGCATTTT
-	TRBV9	-	TRBJ2-3	CASRGQHTDTQYF	TGTGCCAGCAGAGGACAGCACACAGATACGCAGTATTTT
-	TRBV2	-	TRBJ2-7	CASYTGLEHEQYF	TGTGCCAGCTATACGGGCCTCGAGCACGAGCAGTACTTC
-	TRBV20-1	-	TRBJ2-3	CSARLAGGTDTQYF	TGCAGTGCTAGACTAGCTGGGGGCACAGATACGCAGTATTTT
TRBD1	TRBV9	-	TRBJ1-1	CASSVVPQGDTEAFF	TGTGCCAGCAGCGTAGTACCCCAGGGGGACACTGAAGCTTTCTTT